This TCR beta chain emerged from a study of shared clonotypes between healthy human individuals. Background on the study: Researchers assigned three CD4 naive, three CD4 memory, two CD8 naive and one CD8 memory plate to each donor. Study results and caveats: Tissue TCR repertoires likely differ from these blood-only repertoires.

The protocol was immunoSEQ multiplex PCR, while the TCRdb copy is restricted to in-frame clones and leaves out a portion. The sample holds roughly 2,500,000 clones, approximately 94% seen once. The CDR3 has 15 residues. Trimming pared 1 base from V and 8 bases from J, leaving 14 bases between. Germline V gene data show CDR1 as MGHRA and CDR2 as YSYEKL. As for this clone: Antigen unknown.

The sequencing sample was made of naive CD4+ T cells from PBMCs. Subset specified: CD45RA+ positively selected. The TCR originated in a man aged 18 to 30 in good health. Some clones in this sample may be carry-over from other donors' samples. The genes are TRBV4-1 and TRBJ1-4; D perhaps matches TRBD1 (5 bases). CDR3 residues: CASSQVGARGEKLFF. The CDR3 DNA sequence: TGCGCCAGCAGCCAAGTAGGGGCTCGTGGAGAAAAACTGTTTTTT.